The 20 T cell receptor beta chains listed next were all sequenced from one sample in a study of blood T cells in healthy people across ages. With a J-beta primer mix and a sample-barcoded 5' primer, a second PCR ran about 6 to 11 cycles. MiXCR, run by TCRdb on the 5' RACE reads, gives a single entry per CDR3 protein. The table records 550,000 to 800,000 distinct CDR3 sequences, under 25% of them present only once. Sequences were obtained from blood. The receptors stem from a man aged 70 or older in good health.

As concerns this clonotype: This sequence may be a read error, since a much larger clone differs from it by one base. The chain links TRBV29-1 to TRBJ1-1; TRBD1 is a possible D gene (6 bases). The CDR3 sequence is 13 residues long. Germline-derived CDR1 and CDR2 are SQVTM and ANQGSEA. The CDR3 is CGVYRAGNTEAFF. The DNA of the CDR3 is TGCGGCGTTTACAGGGCTGGGAACACTGAAGCTTTCTTT. Full variable domain (outside the CDR3, taken from reference TRBV29-1 and TRBJ1-1): SAVISQKPSRDICQRGTSLTIQCQVDSQVTMMFWYRQQPGQSLTLIATANQGSEATYESGFVIDKFPISRPNLTFSTLTVSNMSPEDSSIYLCGVYRAGNTEAFFGQGTRLTVV.

This chain uses TRBV3-1 with TRBJ2-1; D is ambiguous. Trimming stripped 0 bases from V and 5 bases from J, with 8 bases between. Per the germline V gene, CDR1 is LGHDT and CDR2 is YNNKEL (reference sequence). The CDR3 covers 14 residues. The CDR3 loop is CASSQETGNNEQFF. The CDR3 region has the DNA TGTGCCAGCAGCCAAGAGACGGGTAACAATGAGCAGTTCTTC.

The CDR3 nucleotides are TGTGCCAGTTCGGCAGCCCAAGAGACCCAGTACTTC. Its protein is CASSAAQETQYF. The rearrangement uses TRBV2 and TRBJ2-1; no clear D gene. The tail of the sequence fits TRBJ2-5 better, so the J call may be wrong. The CDR3 is 12 amino acids. CDR1 and CDR2 from the germline V gene are SNHLY and FYNNEI.

The V and J genes are TRBV10-1 and TRBJ2-3; D unclear. From germline, CDR1 is WNHNN and CDR2 SYGVQD (reference sequence). V lost 3 bases to trimming and J lost 0 bases, with 4 bases between them. The CDR3 is 13 residues long. The CDR3 nucleotides read TGCGCCAGCAGTGACCAAAGCACAGATACGCAGTATTTT. It is translated as CASSDQSTDTQYF.

The chain has TRBV3-1 and TRBJ1-2; 10 bases are a match to TRBD1. Trimming took 4 bases from V and 0 from J; bases not matched to a gene: 5. This CDR3 contains 16 residues. CDR1 LGHDT and CDR2 YNNKEL come from the germline V gene (reference sequence). The CDR3 coding sequence is TGTGCCAGCAGCCCGACAGGGGGCTACACTAACTATGGCTACACCTTC. Its protein product is CASSPTGGYTNYGYTF.

Only a few counts were recorded for this clonotype. The V and J genes are TRBV11-1 and TRBJ2-2, with D unclear. This CDR3 region has 13 residues. The V gene's germline CDR1 is SGHAT and CDR2 FQDESV (reference sequence). V lost 6 bases and J lost 4, with 9 bases in between. This CDR3 reads CASSYTITGELFF. In DNA form, the CDR3 reads TGTGCCAGCAGTTACACTATCACCGGGGAGCTGTTTTTT.

This clonotype was recorded a few times. V and J are TRBV3-1 and TRBJ2-1, with D perhaps matching TRBD1 or TRBD2 (6 bases each). Between the trimmed V and J ends, which lost 7 bases and 4 bases, there was a span of 14 bases. Germline CDR1 is LGHDT and CDR2 is YNNKEL (reference sequence). The CDR3 is made up of 14 amino acids. CDR3 residues: CASTDRGRYNEQFF. The CDR3 DNA sequence: TGTGCCAGCACTGATAGGGGGAGGTACAATGAGCAGTTCTTC.

Ten or more counts support this clonotype. One end of the junction is discordant with germline, which a read error may explain. The chain combines TRBV5-1 with TRBJ2-5; D gene uncertain. This CDR3 contains 11 residues. From germline, CDR1 is SGHRS and CDR2 YFSETQ. DNA of the CDR3: TGCGCCAGCAGTTACGAAGACACCCAGTACTTC. Its protein product is CASSYEDTQYF.

The CDR3 DNA reads TGTGCCACCAGCAGAGGAGGACTACGCAATGAGCAGTTCTTC. Amino acids: CATSRGGLRNEQFF. This sequence joins TRBV15 and TRBJ2-1, with TRBD2 as a possible D gene (6 bases). Germline values: CDR1 LNHNV, CDR2 YYDKDF (reference sequence). The CDR3 covers 14 residues. V lost 1 base to trimming and J lost 6 bases, with 10 bases between them.

This chain links TRBV29-1 with TRBJ2-5; 7 bases are shared with TRBD2. The CDR3 totals 15 residues. V lost 0 bases and J lost 5; bases outside the gene matches: 9. In germline, CDR1 is SQVTM, CDR2 ANQGSEA. For the CDR3, the DNA is TGCAGCGTTGAAGAAGGCGGGAGAAGCAGCGAGACCCAGTACTTC. Its protein is CSVEEGGRSSETQYF.

This chain uses TRBV20-1 with TRBJ2-1, with 8 bases matching TRBD2. V lost 5 bases to trimming and J lost 6 bases; unmatched junction nucleotides: 9. Per the germline V gene, CDR1 is DFQATT and CDR2 is SNEGSKA (reference sequence). CDR3 length equals 14 residues. CDR3 sequence reads: CSALSGSNSNEQFF. As DNA, the CDR3 is TGCAGTGCTCTAAGCGGGAGCAACTCCAATGAGCAGTTCTTC.

V usage is TRBV30 and J usage is TRBJ2-7; D is unclear. This CDR3 comprises 13 residues. V was clipped by 5 bases and J by 2 bases, with 13 bases between them. Looked up from germline, CDR1 is GTSNPN and CDR2 is SVGIG (reference sequence). The CDR3 DNA reads as TGTGCCTGGGGTCCAGTGAAAGCCTACGAGCAGTACTTC. Translation: CAWGPVKAYEQYF.

This clonotype was detected ten times or more. The chain employs TRBV24-1 and TRBJ2-5; no firm D call. This CDR3 has 13 amino acids. V lost 5 bases and J lost 5, with 11 bases in between. Germline V gives CDR1 KGHDR, CDR2 SFDVKD. This chain's CDR3 is CATSGAQSETQYF. For the CDR3, the DNA is TGTGCCACCAGTGGGGCACAGAGTGAGACCCAGTACTTC.

The V call is TRBV12-3 or TRBV12-4, the J call TRBJ2-2; 10 bases map to TRBD2. This CDR3 has 14 residues. Trimming removed 6 bases from V and 6 bases from J; junction bases left unmatched: 4. CDR3 DNA: TGTGCCAGCAGAACCGGGACTAGCGCCGGGGAGCTGTTTTTT. Its translation: CASRTGTSAGELFF.

For this clonotype: Being one base from a much bigger clone, this may be a read error. V is TRBV12-3 or TRBV12-4 and J is TRBJ2-5, with 10 bases identical to TRBD2. Losses at the gene ends were 6 bases for V and 4 bases for J; bases not matched to a gene: 5. This CDR3 is built from 14 residues. CDR3 region: CASSQRLAGETQYF. The CDR3 DNA reads as TGTGCCAGCAGCCAACGACTAGCGGGAGAGACCCAGTACTTC.

The V and J genes are TRBV12-3 or TRBV12-4 and TRBJ2-7; TRBD2 agrees at 10 bases. There are 15 residues in the CDR3. V trimming: 3 bases; J trimming: 2 bases; junction bases outside the gene matches: 4. CDR3 region: CASSLTSGFTYEQYF. CDR3 nucleotides: TGTGCCAGCAGTTTGACTAGCGGGTTTACCTACGAGCAGTACTTC.

This clonotype turned up a few times. The chain combines TRBV6-2 or TRBV6-3 with TRBJ2-5, with D possibly TRBD2 on 5 matching bases. Germline V gene lookup returns CDR1 MNHEY and CDR2 SVGEGT. There are 17 residues in the CDR3. V lost 0 bases to trimming and J lost 0 bases, with 14 bases between them. The CDR3 DNA reads as TGTGCCAGCAGTTACTCGAGAACGTCGGGGAACCAAGAGACCCAGTACTTC. It specifies CASSYSRTSGNQETQYF.

As to this clonotype: A read error may account for a junction end that differs from germline. J is TRBJ2-3 and V is TRBV10-2; tentative D call: TRBD1 (6 bases). The length of the CDR3 is 13 residues. Germline CDR1 is WSHSY and CDR2 is SAAADI. The CDR3 DNA sequence: TGCACCAGCAGTAGACAGGAGCAAGAGACCCAGTACTTT. Residues: CTSSRQEQETQYF.

The chain links TRBV3-1 to TRBJ2-7; 9 positions match TRBD2. Trimming removed 8 bases from V and 1 base from J; junction bases left unmatched: 6. Germline assignment: CDR1 LGHDT and CDR2 YNNKEL (reference sequence). CDR3 size: 14 residues. The CDR3 nucleotides read TGTGCCAGCGGGTCAGCGGGGGGATCCTACGAGCAGTACTTC. It yields the protein CASGSAGGSYEQYF.

The rearrangement joins TRBV10-3 to TRBJ2-5; 7 bases align to TRBD1. Germline CDR1 ENHRY, CDR2 SYGVKD. V dropped 2 bases and J dropped 0; count of bases not matched to a gene: 3. CDR3 length equals 15 residues. The CDR3 region is CAISEGQVHQETQYF. The CDR3 nucleotides read TGTGCCATCAGTGAGGGACAGGTCCACCAAGAGACCCAGTACTTC.